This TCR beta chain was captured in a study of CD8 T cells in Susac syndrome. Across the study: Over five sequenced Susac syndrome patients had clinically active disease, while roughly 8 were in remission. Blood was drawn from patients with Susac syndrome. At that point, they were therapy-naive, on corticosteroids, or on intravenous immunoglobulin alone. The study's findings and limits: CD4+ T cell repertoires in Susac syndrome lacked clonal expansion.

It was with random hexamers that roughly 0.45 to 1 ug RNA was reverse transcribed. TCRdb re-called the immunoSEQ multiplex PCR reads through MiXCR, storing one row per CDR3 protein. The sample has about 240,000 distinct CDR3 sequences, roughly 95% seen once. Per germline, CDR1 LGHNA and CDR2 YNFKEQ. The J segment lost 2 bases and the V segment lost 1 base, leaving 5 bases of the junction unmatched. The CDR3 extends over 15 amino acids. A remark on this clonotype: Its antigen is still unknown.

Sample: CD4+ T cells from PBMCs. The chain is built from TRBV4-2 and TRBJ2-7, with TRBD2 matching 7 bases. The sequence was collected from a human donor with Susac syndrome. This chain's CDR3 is CASSQVRGVAYEQYF. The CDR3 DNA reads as TGTGCCAGCAGCCAAGTCCGGGGGGTTGCCTACGAGCAGTACTTC.